This TCR beta chain is drawn from a study of blood T cells in healthy people across ages. Unmatched junction bases numbered 10, after V lost 0 bases and J lost 5 bases. Germline V gene sequence: CDR1 SGHTA, CDR2 FQGNSA. The CDR3 contains 17 residues. Together with a sample-barcoded 5' primer, a J-beta primer mix was included in a second PCR lasting roughly 7 to 11 cycles. TCRdb recomputed calls from the 5' RACE reads with MiXCR, one row per CDR3 protein. The sample lists roughly 1.9 million distinct CDR3 sequences, 35% to 50% seen once, with about 23% in the top ten. This chain uses TRBV7-2 with TRBJ2-7, with 10 bases fitting TRBD2. The receptor was derived from a human donor in good health. Sequencing was done on a sample of blood. This chain's CDR3 is CASSLATTLAGLDEQYF. The CDR3 coding sequence is TGTGCCAGCAGCTTAGCAACGACACTAGCGGGACTCGACGAGCAGTACTTC.